The clone carrying this TCR beta chain was observed a handful of times. Time point: persistent/refractory GD, antithyroid drugs over 5 years with positive TRAb. RNA extracted from PBMCs served as the sequencing template. For TCR beta, libraries came from iRepertoire HTBI primers and Arm-PCR of CDR3 regions. Each CDR3 protein gets one entry after TCRdb re-called the multiplex PCR reads with MiXCR. The profile covers 400,000 to 600,000 distinct CDR3 sequences, with 20% to 25% appearing a single time and approximately 6.4% taken by the ten largest. These data are taken from a study of regulatory T cells in long-lasting Graves disease. The CDR3 has 14 amino acids. CDR1 is MDHEN, CDR2 SYDVKM, per germline. The V end was cut by 3 bases, the J end by 1 base, with 9 bases between.

V usage is TRBV28 and J usage is TRBJ1-1; D is uncertain. The input for sequencing was peripheral blood mononuclear cells (PBMCs), taken when the disease was refractory, from a patient treated with antithyroid drugs. This TCR was sampled from a female donor with Graves disease. CDR3 region: CASSLATTNTEAFF. The CDR3 DNA reads TGTGCCAGCAGTTTGGCGACAACGAACACTGAAGCTTTCTTT.